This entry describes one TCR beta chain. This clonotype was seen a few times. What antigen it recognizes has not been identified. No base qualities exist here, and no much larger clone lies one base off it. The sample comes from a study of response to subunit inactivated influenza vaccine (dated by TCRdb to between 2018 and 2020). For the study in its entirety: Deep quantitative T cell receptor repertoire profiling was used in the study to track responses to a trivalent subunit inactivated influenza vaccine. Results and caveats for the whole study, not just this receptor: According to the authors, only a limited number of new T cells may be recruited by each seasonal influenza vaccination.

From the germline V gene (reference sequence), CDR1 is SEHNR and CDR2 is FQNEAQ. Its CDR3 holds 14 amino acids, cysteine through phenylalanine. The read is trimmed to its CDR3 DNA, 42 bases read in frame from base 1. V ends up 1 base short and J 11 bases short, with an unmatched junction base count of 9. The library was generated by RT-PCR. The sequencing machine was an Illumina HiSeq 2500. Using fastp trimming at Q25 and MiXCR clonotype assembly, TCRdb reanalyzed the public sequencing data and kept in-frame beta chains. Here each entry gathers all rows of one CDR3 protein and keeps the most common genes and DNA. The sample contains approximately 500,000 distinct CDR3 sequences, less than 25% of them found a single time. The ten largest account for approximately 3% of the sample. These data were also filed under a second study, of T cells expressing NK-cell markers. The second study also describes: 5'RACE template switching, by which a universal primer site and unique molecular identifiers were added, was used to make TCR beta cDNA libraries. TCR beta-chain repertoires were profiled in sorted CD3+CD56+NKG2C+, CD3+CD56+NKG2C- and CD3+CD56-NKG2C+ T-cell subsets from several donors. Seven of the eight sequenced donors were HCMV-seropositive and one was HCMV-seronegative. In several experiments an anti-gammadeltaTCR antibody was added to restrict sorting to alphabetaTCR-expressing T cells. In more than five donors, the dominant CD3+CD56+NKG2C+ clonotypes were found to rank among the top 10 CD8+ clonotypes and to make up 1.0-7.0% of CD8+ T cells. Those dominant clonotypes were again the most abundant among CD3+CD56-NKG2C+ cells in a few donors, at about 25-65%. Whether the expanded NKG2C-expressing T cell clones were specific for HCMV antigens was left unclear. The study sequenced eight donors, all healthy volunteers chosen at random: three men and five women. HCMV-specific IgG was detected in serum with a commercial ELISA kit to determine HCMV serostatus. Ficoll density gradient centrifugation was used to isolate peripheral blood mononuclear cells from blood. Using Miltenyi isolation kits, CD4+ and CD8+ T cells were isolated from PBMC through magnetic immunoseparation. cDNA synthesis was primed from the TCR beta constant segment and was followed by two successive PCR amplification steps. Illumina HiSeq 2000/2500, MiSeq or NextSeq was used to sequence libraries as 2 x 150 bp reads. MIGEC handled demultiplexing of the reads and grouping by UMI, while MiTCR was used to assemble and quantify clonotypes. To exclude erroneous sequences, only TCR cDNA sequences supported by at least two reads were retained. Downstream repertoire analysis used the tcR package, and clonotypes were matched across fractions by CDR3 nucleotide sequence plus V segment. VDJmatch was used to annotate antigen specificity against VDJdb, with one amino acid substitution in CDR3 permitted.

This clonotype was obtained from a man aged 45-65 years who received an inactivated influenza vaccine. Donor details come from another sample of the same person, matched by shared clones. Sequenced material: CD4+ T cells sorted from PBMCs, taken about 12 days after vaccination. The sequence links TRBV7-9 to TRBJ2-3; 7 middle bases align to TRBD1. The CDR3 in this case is CASSLGMRQGGQYF. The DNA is TGTGCCAGCAGCTTAGGGATGAGACAGGGCGGGCAGTATTTT.